This paragraph covers one T cell receptor (beta chain) sequence. It lacks a known antigen. The sample holds no much larger clone one base away, and base qualities are not on file. V lost 5 bases and J lost 5 bases, and the count of bases not matched to a germline gene is 13. The CDR3 runs 16 residues from the cysteine to the phenylalanine. Only CDR3 DNA is held: 48 bases, read in frame from base 1. CDR1 and CDR2, per the germline V gene (reference sequence), are MNHEY and SMNVEV. To prepare the library, the immunoSEQ multiplex PCR assay was applied. For the multiplex PCR, a mixture combining 60 forward primers for TCR Vbeta segments and 13 reverse primers for TCR Jbeta segments was used. The CDR3 region of rearranged TCR beta genes was amplified from genomic DNA with a multiplex PCR assay. On the Illumina HiSeq System, the amplified TCR beta libraries were sequenced as 87-base-pair reads. The authors processed their data as follows. Across the 670 or so repertoires, a later analysis counted tens of millions of unique TCR beta chains, 9.5 million to 12 million of which were shared by at least two donors. To remove PCR and sequencing errors, raw reads were error-corrected and collapsed into unique sequences using a nearest-neighbor algorithm that merged closely related sequences. CDR3 sequences were aligned to IMGT reference sequences to assign V, D and J gene segments. Each retained sequence needed at least a six-nucleotide match to both a V gene segment and a J gene segment. Rearrangements were called productive when the CDR3 lacked stop codons and stayed in frame with V and J; all others were non-productive. Following IMGT convention, CDR3 was defined as the stretch from the second conserved V-encoded cysteine up to the conserved J-encoded phenylalanine. The earlier analysis of more than 450 of the donors excluded sequences that lacked an unambiguous match to a single V gene segment. In an earlier analysis of 587 of the donors, V segments were called functional above 56.7% productive rearrangements and were called segregating when the between-donor standard deviation exceeded 5%. A statistical classification framework was built to diagnose cytomegalovirus status from the catalog of TCR beta chain sequences. V and J gene assignment, in a later analysis, came from comparing TCR nucleotide sequences with IMGT/GENE-DB human TR gene sequences. The TCRdist pipeline was used in a later analysis to assign CDR3 sequences and most-parsimonious VDJ recombination scenarios. In a later analysis, each TCR beta chain was defined by its CDR3 amino acid sequence together with its V-gene family, and reads without a unique V-gene family were excluded. As a way to deal with suspected cross-contamination and a sequencing artifact, a later analysis dropped 450 to 600 nucleotide sequences that were highly shared and had low generation probability. A later analysis calculated a clonal expansion index for each public chain from normalized within-repertoire ranks of inferred template counts. In a later analysis, generation probabilities were computed using a VDJ recombination model fitted to out-of-frame rearrangements, and the results were checked against IGoR. A later analysis scored TCR-TCR, TCR-HLA and TCR-CMV co-occurrence with hypergeometric tests, applying a repertoire-size bias correction to TCR pairs. A later analysis estimated false discovery rates by permuting HLA or CMV assignments 20 times. A later analysis grouped co-occurring TCRs with DBSCAN, adding TCRdist sequence similarity when clustering within HLA-allele-positive subsets. Repertoires with fewer than 30,000 or more than 120,000 public chains were left out of co-occurrence clustering, as were five repertoires with anomalous nucleotide sharing. TCRdb carries this immuneACCESS record with in-frame sequences only. Its versions omit some clonotypes, under half of them owing to an unresolved V gene in the studies checked, with the rest unexplained. That table furnishes V, J and clone size, whereas the DNA furnished D and trimming. The sample yields around 140,000 clones; 75% to 85% were counted once. The top ten clones comprise 5% to 7.5% of the sample.

This sample was taken from a study of cytomegalovirus exposure and HLA in healthy donors (dated by TCRdb to about 2017). Some background on the complete study: An earlier analysis of roughly 500 of the donors reported 250 to 350 Gb of sequence data and 117 million unique TCR beta sequences obtained from approximately 180 million T cells. Approximately 300 gigabases of sequencing data and around 80 million unique TCR sequences made up an early release that covered several hundred HLA-typed donors. Of the roughly 400 genotyped donors, approximately 83% fell in the genetic ancestry cluster associated with self-reported Caucasian donors. The study aimed to test whether signatures of past pathogen exposure could be identified by cataloging public T cell receptors. The study profiled the T cell repertoires of 666 subjects by immunosequencing and related them to cytomegalovirus serostatus. Along with the roughly 710-subject first cohort, a separate validation cohort of some 130 different subjects was used. To predict cytomegalovirus infection status, the study brought together high-throughput TCR immunosequencing, statistical association of individual TCRs with disease status, and machine learning. A later analysis re-examined previously published TCR beta repertoires from over 500 donors and added high-resolution HLA genotyping to investigate patterns of TCR occurrence. Rather than using new phenotypic data, the later analysis identified candidate immune exposures from TCR beta sequences and from how often those sequences occurred across donors. An earlier analysis of 587 of the donors used high-throughput TCR beta sequencing to judge whether each TCR beta V gene segment behaved as functional or pseudogenic. Alongside the repertoire data, information on donor age, sex, ethnicity and CMV serostatus was compiled. In a later genetic analysis, genome-wide SNP genotypes for about 55% of the roughly 700 donors were used, and that subset was treated as a discovery cohort. Every discovery cohort repertoire had been produced on one sequencing platform. HLA typing covered class I and class II loci at four-digit resolution. The number of donors typed differed by locus, with roughly 629-640 for A, B, C, DRB1 and DQB1, roughly 520 for DQA1, 600 to 610 for DPA1, and 400 to 490 for DPB1. Roughly five DR-DQ haplotypes were handled as single units for association and clustering, since linkage in the cohort was strong. On average, around 230,000 unique TCR beta nucleotide sequences were sequenced per donor among some 430 genotyped donors of the cohort, with roughly 19% of those sequences being non-productive. What the research found in general, with its limitations: Sequencing depth was assumed to be roughly uniform across donors in the presence/absence analyses, though that assumption may not hold. In a later analysis, most CMV-associated TCR beta chains were found to appear HLA-restricted, with HLA associations seemingly driven largely by CMV exposure. A cluster of highly shared sequence variants was judged likely to be a technical artifact of the sequencing pipeline. Because counts were too low, about 15 rarely observed V segments, including chromosome 9 orphons, were left out of the earlier analysis of a few hundred of the donors. The cohort was sequenced for TCR beta chains only, and without alpha or paired-chain data the features that could be detected were limited. Assigning TCR associations to individual alleles was difficult when HLA alleles, especially DR and DQ, strongly co-occurred. A later analysis reported that several top co-occurrence clusters appeared linked to parvovirus B19, influenza, CMV and Epstein-Barr virus. In vitro tests confirmed that a few of the cytomegalovirus-associated TCR beta chains recognize cytomegalovirus antigens. The authors suggested that the approach could potentially be generalized to other disease states and immunological phenotypes. The 87-base-pair reads could not distinguish some IMGT-functional V segments, including TRBV6-2 and TRBV6-3, so those segments were excluded. In a later genetic analysis, fewer N-insertions in productive TCRs were reported among donors in an Asian-associated ancestry cluster than the roughly 670-donor mean. Because HLA typing was unavailable for some donors at each locus, only the typed subset was used in association tests. In the study, 164 TCR beta chains were listed as associated with cytomegalovirus. In a later analysis, about 16,000 TCR beta sequences were associated with specific HLA alleles at a false discovery rate of 0.05. Most TCR sequences were seen in very few donors, while some public TCRs were found in many individuals. In a later analysis, HLA-associated TCR beta chains were found to be more clonally expanded and to have lower generation probabilities than equally common non-associated chains. A further reported finding was that TCR beta sequences accurately predicted the HLA-A and HLA-B alleles for most subjects in the first cohort. The classifier was reported to diagnose cytomegalovirus status with high specificity and sensitivity in both the original cohort and the validation cohort. CMV serostatus was the only immune exposure information available for the cohort. An association between a missense DCLRE1C variant and V-gene and J-gene trimming of TCR beta chains was found in a later genetic analysis and replicated in an independent cohort. In an earlier analysis of approximately 590 of the donors, most TCR beta V segments were observed in productive rearrangements about 87% or about 30% of the time, broadly matching IMGT annotations. In a later analysis, TCR association rates were found to vary across HLA loci, with the most associated TCRs seen for DRB1 alleles and the fewest for HLA-C alleles. Correlated functional status among segregating V segments might reflect linkage disequilibrium, but an unknown experimental factor could not be ruled out.

The cohort was made up of approximately 670 healthy bone marrow donors. Cohort members were all nominally healthy when sampled, although unrecorded immune exposures were likely present. The donor tested CMV seropositive, placing the donor among the 250 to 300 seropositive members of the cohort. A peripheral blood sample was provided by each donor, and peripheral blood mononuclear cells were used for TCR beta sequencing. The Qiagen DNeasy Blood Extraction Kit was used to extract genomic DNA from the blood cell samples. This sequence uses TRBV27 and TRBJ2-7, with 9 central nucleotides matching TRBD1. Sequencing was carried out using PBMCs. The sequence was obtained from a middle-aged woman in good health and CMV-seropositive. The DNA is TGTGCCAGCAGTCCGACTCCCGACAGGGGGAGAGACGAGCAGTACTTC. This translates into CASSPTPDRGRDEQYF.